A single sample gave rise to the 2 T cell receptor beta chains below, sequenced in a study of blood T cell repertoires in COVID-19. The method was immunoSEQ multiplex PCR; TCRdb's version includes in-frame clones alone and lacks a portion of them. The sample has 130,000 to 150,000 clones; around 86% are singletons. Sequences were obtained from PBMCs or T cells enriched from blood (not recorded which). All receptors come from a man in his 60s who had recovered from COVID-19.

This clone was seen more than once but under ten times. The chain couples TRBV15 to TRBJ2-7; D is ambiguous. Germline V CDR1 and CDR2: LNHNV, YYDKDF (reference sequence). With 0 bases removed from V and 2 bases from J, the gap between germline ends came to 17 bases. The CDR3 loop spans 17 amino acids. CDR3 coding DNA: TGTGCCACCAGCAGAGATCCCCCCCTCGAGCCCACCTACGAGCAGTACTTC. Translation gives CATSRDPPLEPTYEQYF.

The chain has TRBV7-7 and TRBJ1-6; no clear D gene. Germline V gene lookup returns CDR1 SSHAT and CDR2 FNYEAQ (reference sequence). Trimming took off 5 bases at V and 3 bases at J, with 26 bases between the two ends. The length of the CDR3 is 20 residues. The CDR3 bases are TGTGCCAGCAGCATGACTTCGGGTGGAGGTAGTGTGGACTATAATTCACCCCTCCACTTT. This codes for CASSMTSGGGSVDYNSPLHF. Full variable domain (rest looked up from reference TRBV7-7 and TRBJ1-6): GAGVSQSPRYKVTKRGQDVTLRCDPISSHATLYWYQQALGQGPEFLTYFNYEAQPDKSGLPSDRFSAERPEGSISTLTIQRTEQRDSAMYRCASSMTSGGGSVDYNSPLHFGNGTRLTVT.